This T cell receptor beta chain was documented in a study of CD8 T cells in ankylosing spondylitis. For this clonotype: Antigen unknown.

Points from the study as a whole: What seemed typical of ankylosing spondylitis blood was a TCR beta motif built from under 10 highly homologous variants.

The CDR3 has 14 residues. Trimming pared 3 bases from V and 1 base from J, leaving 10 bases between. CDR1 LNHNV and CDR2 YYDKDF come from the germline V gene (reference sequence). TCRdb re-derived calls from the 5' RACE reads in MiXCR, one entry per CDR3 protein. In the table there are fewer than 500,000 distinct CDR3 sequences, 20% to 25% of which are singletons. This TCR was sampled from a male donor with ankylosing spondylitis. This chain uses TRBV15 with TRBJ2-7; D is uncertain. Sequencing used blood, either unsorted or a sorted T cell fraction (not recorded which). The CDR3 region is CATSSGLYSYEQYF. In DNA form, the CDR3 reads TGTGCCACCAGCAGCGGGCTATATTCCTACGAGCAGTACTTC.